Each of the 21 T cell receptor beta chains below was sequenced from the same sample in a study of shared clonotypes between healthy human individuals. Repertoires were generated with immunoSEQ multiplex PCR, while TCRdb's copy carries only in-frame clones and drops some. Among about 960,000 clones listed, 60% to 85% were seen once. What was sequenced was memory CD4+ T cells sorted from blood. Subset specified: CD45RA-negative fraction. The receptors originated from a man between 18 and 29 years old in good health.

This chain joins TRBV5-6 and TRBJ2-3; possibly TRBD1 for D (5 bases). Trimming removed 1 base from V and 7 bases from J, with 16 bases in between. The CDR3 totals 15 residues. The germline gives CDR1 SGHDT, CDR2 YYEEEE. Here the CDR3 DNA reads TGTGCCAGCAGCTTGCTGGGGCGCGAGGTAAATACGCAGTATTTT. Amino acids: CASSLLGREVNTQYF.

The chain couples TRBV25-1 to TRBJ1-4; D remains ambiguous. V dropped 3 bases and J dropped 8 bases, with 13 bases sitting between them. This CDR3 is 14 amino acids long. Germline CDR1 reads MGHDK; CDR2 reads SYGVNS. CDR3 sequence reads: CASSEPLAGEKLFF. The CDR3 bases are TGTGCCAGCAGTGAGCCACTGGCTGGAGAAAAACTGTTTTTT.

The chain couples TRBV11-2 to TRBJ2-1; 10 bases fit TRBD2. This CDR3 region has 17 residues. Germline V gene data show CDR1 as SGHAT and CDR2 as FQNNGV. The junction had 10 bases not matched to a gene; V was cut back by 4 bases and J by 4 bases. The CDR3 loop reads CASSSGTSVGEYNEQFF. CDR3 DNA sequence: TGTGCCAGCAGCTCCGGGACTAGCGTAGGGGAGTACAATGAGCAGTTCTTC.

The chain employs TRBV10-3 and TRBJ1-1; 7 nucleotides agree with TRBD1. With V trimmed by 3 bases and J by 9 bases, 10 bases remained unmatched. The CDR3 totals 14 residues. CDR1 is ENHRY and CDR2 is SYGVKD in the germline V gene. CDR3 amino acids: CAISEPQQGRQAFF. The CDR3 DNA is TGTGCCATCAGTGAACCGCAACAGGGGCGTCAAGCTTTCTTT.

This chain uses TRBV30 with TRBJ1-3; the D is unclear. The germline gives CDR1 GTSNPN, CDR2 SVGIG (reference sequence). The germline V and J ends were trimmed by 0 bases and 2 bases, with 11 bases remaining between them. The CDR3 contains 15 residues. The CDR3 region has the DNA TGTGCCTGGAGTGTAAGGGCGGAAACTGGAAACACCATATATTTT. Translated: CAWSVRAETGNTIYF.

The chain joins TRBV6-1 to TRBJ1-5, with D possibly being TRBD1 (5 bases). Trimming removed 7 bases from V and 11 bases from J, with 15 bases in between. The V gene's germline CDR1 is MNHNS and CDR2 SASEGT. CDR3 length: 12 amino acids. CDR3 protein: CASTEGAGSQHF. CDR3 coding DNA: TGTGCCAGCACCGAAGGGGCCGGGTCCCAGCATTTT.

Of note for this clone: Other DNA sequences within the sample encode an identical CDR3. The chain links TRBV18 to TRBJ1-2; 7 bases map to TRBD1. The CDR3 has 14 amino acids. Germline assignment: CDR1 KGHSH and CDR2 LQKENI. V dropped 1 base and J dropped 2; count of bases not matched to a gene: 1. The DNA of the CDR3 is TGTGCCAGCTCACCACAGGGGGCGAACTATGGCTACACCTTC. Translated: CASSPQGANYGYTF.

The chain links TRBV6-9 to TRBJ1-4; D call uncertain. CDR3 length: 14 residues. Germline CDR1 MNHGY, CDR2 SVAAGI. Trimming removed 4 bases from V and 8 bases from J, with 14 bases in between. CDR3 loop: CASSCRGGKEKLFF. As DNA, the CDR3 is TGTGCCAGCAGTTGCCGAGGAGGGAAGGAAAAACTGTTTTTT.

V and J are TRBV7-2 and TRBJ2-1; 8 bases align to TRBD2. V lost 6 bases and J lost 6; bases outside the gene matches: 10. CDR3 length: 15 residues. Germline V gene lookup returns CDR1 SGHTA and CDR2 FQGNSA. DNA of the CDR3: TGTGCCAGCAGACTTTTTATAGCGGGACCCAATGAGCAGTTCTTC. Translation: CASRLFIAGPNEQFF.

The rearrangement uses TRBV10-3 and TRBJ2-1; 9 nucleotides align to TRBD1. With V trimmed by 4 bases and J by 8 bases, 6 bases remained unmatched. CDR3 size: 14 residues. In germline, CDR1 is ENHRY, CDR2 SYGVKD. The CDR3 bases are TGTGCCATCAGTGGCAAACAGGGGGCCTATGAGCAGTTCTTC. Translated: CAISGKQGAYEQFF.

The chain is built from TRBV6-5 and TRBJ1-5, with 9 bases aligning to TRBD1. Trimming cost V 2 bases and J 13 bases; bases outside gene matches: 6. This CDR3 region has 13 residues. Germline CDR1 MNHEY, CDR2 SVGAGI. The DNA for the CDR3 is TGTGCCAGCAGTTACCTGGGGGGACAGGGACAGCATTTT. Protein product: CASSYLGGQGQHF.

This chain connects TRBV6-1 to TRBJ1-6; no definite D call. CDR1 MNHNS and CDR2 SASEGT come from the germline V gene. The CDR3 extends over 12 amino acids. Trimming removed 11 bases at V and 7 bases at J, with 12 bases between. CDR3 coding DNA: TGTGCCGTAAGCGGCTGGAATTCACCCCTCCACTTT. Translation gives CAVSGWNSPLHF.

The V gene is TRBV2, the J gene TRBJ2-7; a possible D gene is TRBD2 (5 bases). CDR1 is SNHLY and CDR2 is FYNNEI in the germline V gene. Trimming left V 3 bases short and J 6 bases short, with 15 bases between. CDR3 length: 14 residues. The CDR3: CASSEARGDGEQYF. The CDR3, as DNA: TGTGCCAGCAGTGAGGCTCGGGGAGACGGCGAGCAGTACTTC.

The chain joins TRBV6-4 to TRBJ1-6; 7 positions agree with TRBD1. Germline V gene lookup returns CDR1 MRHNA and CDR2 SNTAGT. The CDR3 is 13 residues long. Unmatched junction bases numbered 4, after V lost 4 bases and J lost 10 bases. The CDR3 reads CASSADRESPLHF. The CDR3, as DNA: TGTGCCAGCAGTGCTGACAGGGAATCACCCCTCCACTTT.

The chain is built from TRBV29-1 and TRBJ2-7; 12 bases fit TRBD2. Germline assignment: CDR1 SQVTM and CDR2 ANQGSEA. V shed 0 bases, J shed 2 bases, and the junction held 5 bases outside the gene matches. The CDR3 loop spans 16 amino acids. The CDR3 loop reads CSVEDGLAGPTYEQYF. CDR3 DNA sequence: TGCAGCGTTGAAGACGGACTAGCGGGGCCTACCTACGAGCAGTACTTC.

The chain uses TRBV2 and TRBJ2-5, with 8 bases lining up with TRBD2. The CDR3 sequence is 15 residues long. Germline CDR1 reads SNHLY; CDR2 reads FYNNEI. With 7 bases clipped from V and 5 bases from J, the junction kept 12 bases outside the gene matches. The CDR3 coding sequence is TGTGCCAGCAATTCCGGCGGGAGGATCCCGGAGACCCAGTACTTC. Translated, it gives CASNSGGRIPETQYF.

The chain combines TRBV9 with TRBJ2-7, with D unresolved. The CDR3 runs to 12 residues. Germline-derived CDR1 and CDR2 are SGDLS and YYNGEE. V lost 3 bases, J lost 6 bases, and 10 bases lay in between. This CDR3 reads CASSADTSEQYF. DNA for the CDR3: TGTGCCAGCAGCGCGGATACGAGCGAGCAGTACTTC.

The CDR3 loop is CSVEDRGYEQYF. CDR3 nucleotide sequence: TGCAGCGTTGAAGATAGGGGCTACGAGCAGTACTTC. The gene calls are TRBV29-1 and TRBJ2-7, with TRBD1 as a possible D gene (5 bases). With 0 bases removed from V and 3 bases from J, the gap between germline ends came to 6 bases. The CDR3 is made up of 12 amino acids. CDR1 is SQVTM and CDR2 is ANQGSEA in the germline V gene.

The rearrangement joins TRBV14 to TRBJ2-2; D is ambiguous. Trimming shortened V by 0 bases and J by 6 bases, and 14 bases separated the two germline ends. Germline loops: CDR1 SGHDN, CDR2 FVKESK. The CDR3 is 16 amino acids. The CDR3 loop is CASSQDLGTLSGELFF. For the CDR3, the DNA is TGTGCCAGCAGCCAAGATCTCGGAACGTTATCCGGGGAGCTGTTTTTT.

The chain couples TRBV14 to TRBJ2-7; 8 bases fit TRBD1. CDR1 is SGHDN and CDR2 is FVKESK in the germline V gene. The CDR3 loop spans 16 amino acids. Unmatched junction bases numbered 11, after V lost 1 base and J lost 6 bases. In DNA, the CDR3 is TGTGCCAGCAGCCAAGTGGCAGGGGGCGCGATCGGCGAGCAGTACTTC. Protein product: CASSQVAGGAIGEQYF.

The V call is TRBV7-2, the J call TRBJ2-2, with 11 nucleotides matching TRBD2. CDR1 SGHTA and CDR2 FQGNSA come from the germline V gene. With V trimmed by 4 bases and J by 9 bases, 7 bases remained unmatched. CDR3 length: 15 amino acids. The CDR3 DNA reads as TGTGCCAGCAGCTCCCCTAGCGGGGGGCGTCGGGAGCTGTTTTTT. Translated: CASSSPSGGRRELFF.